Shown below are 30 T cell receptor beta chains from a single sample sequenced in a study of beta chain features in type 1 diabetes. Their target antigens are unknown. Broader study findings: TCRB CDR3 length was moderately but significantly reduced in all four CD4+ subsets of Type 1 diabetes patients.

The entirety of the isolated RNA underwent reverse transcription, so expressed TCRB transcripts were sequenced. Libraries were prepared by immunoSEQ multiplex PCR; TCRdb keeps only in-frame clonotypes and omits some of them. The table shows roughly 700,000 clones, with around an eighth occurring only once. Sequenced input: naive CD4+ T cells from blood. These receptors originate from a man between 18 and 29 years old with type 1 diabetes.

This clone appeared a few times. This chain joins TRBV23-1 and TRBJ2-4; possibly TRBD1 or TRBD2 for D (6 bases each). TRBV23-1 is flagged as an ORF with uncertain function. With 4 bases removed from V and 3 bases from J, the gap between germline ends came to 25 bases. This CDR3 region has 19 residues. CDR3 DNA: TGCGCCAGCAGTCCCCCGGGGGCAGGACGGCCCCAGTACAAAAACATTCAGTACTTC. Encoded protein: CASSPPGAGRPQYKNIQYF.

This clone was observed a handful of times. The same CDR3 also results from other DNA sequences found in this sample. This rearrangement joins TRBV30 to TRBJ2-7; D ambiguous. CDR1 is GTSNPN, CDR2 SVGIG, per germline (reference sequence). V was cut by 2 bases and J by 3 bases, with 11 bases left in between. CDR3 length: 13 amino acids. CDR3 sequence: CAWSLGQIYEQYF. In DNA, the CDR3 is TGTGCCTGGAGTCTCGGCCAGATCTACGAGCAGTACTTC. The variable domain in full, completed from reference TRBV30 and TRBJ2-7, reads SQTIHQWPATLVQPVGSPLSLECTVEGTSNPNLYWYRQAAGRGLQLLFYSVGIGQISSEVPQNLSASRPQDRQFILSSKKLLLSDSGFYLCAWSLGQIYEQYFGPGTRLTVT.

V gene TRBV30 combines with J gene TRBJ2-7, with 9 bases aligning to TRBD1. Per germline, CDR1 GTSNPN and CDR2 SVGIG (reference sequence). Trimming removed 8 bases from V and 6 bases from J; junction bases left unmatched: 8. This CDR3 spans 12 amino acids. The CDR3 sequence: CAAHRGHSEQYF. In DNA, the CDR3 is TGTGCCGCCCACAGGGGGCATAGCGAGCAGTACTTC.

This clone has a handful of counts. The chain links TRBV5-6 to TRBJ1-5; D might be TRBD1 (6 bases). The V and J ends lost 2 bases and 3 bases respectively, with 9 bases between them. The CDR3 is 14 residues long. Germline values: CDR1 SGHDT, CDR2 YYEEEE. The CDR3 nucleotides read TGTGCCAGCAGCTTTGGACAGTCCAATCAGCCCCAGCATTTT. Residues: CASSFGQSNQPQHF.

This clone was detected a few times. The chain uses TRBV5-6 and TRBJ2-1; D might be TRBD1 (6 bases). Trimming shortened V by 4 bases and J by 7 bases, and 21 bases separated the two germline ends. The CDR3 has 16 amino acids. CDR1 and CDR2 from the germline V gene are SGHDT and YYEEEE. The CDR3 DNA sequence: TGTGCCAGCAGCACGAGACGACAGGCGACGGGGAATGAGCAGTTCTTC. This sequence encodes CASSTRRQATGNEQFF.

The chain is built from TRBV7-2 and TRBJ2-5; TRBD1 is a possible D gene (6 bases). V shed 1 base and J shed 2 bases, with 8 bases lying between them. The CDR3 spans 14 residues. The V gene's germline CDR1 is SGHTA and CDR2 FQGNSA. For the CDR3, the DNA is TGTGCCAGCAGCTTAGTGCAGGGGCAAGAGACCCAGTACTTC. It codes for CASSLVQGQETQYF.

This clone was observed a few times. The rearrangement links TRBV4-1 to TRBJ1-4; D ambiguous. V lost 4 bases to trimming and J lost 10 bases, with 10 bases between them. The CDR3 covers 12 residues. Germline loops: CDR1 MGHRA, CDR2 YSYEKL. CDR3 DNA sequence: TGCGCCAGCAGCCTCCTAGGAGGAAAACTGTTTTTT. This translates into CASSLLGGKLFF.

There are a few counts of this clone. The same CDR3 also results from other DNA sequences found in this sample. CDR3 loop: CASSRGQETQYF. The CDR3 DNA reads TGTGCCAGTAGTAGGGGGCAAGAGACCCAGTACTTC. This chain connects TRBV19 to TRBJ2-5, with D perhaps matching TRBD1 or TRBD2 (5 bases each). The V gene's germline CDR1 is LNHDA and CDR2 SQIVND (reference sequence). The ends were cut back, 4 bases at V and 2 bases at J, with 5 bases in the middle. CDR3 length equals 12 residues.

The sample holds a few counts of this clone. The chain is built from TRBV10-3 and TRBJ2-2, with TRBD1 matching over 10 bases. CDR1 and CDR2 from the germline V gene are ENHRY and SYGVKD. CDR3 length: 15 amino acids. The J segment lost 3 bases and the V segment lost 6 bases, leaving 4 bases of the junction unmatched. CDR3 protein: CAIRAGTGDTGELFF. The CDR3 nucleotides are TGTGCCATCAGGGCCGGGACAGGGGACACCGGGGAGCTGTTTTTT.

In this sample, this clone turned up a few times. The rearrangement links TRBV6-5 to TRBJ2-7; 8 bases match TRBD1. The CDR3 covers 16 residues. J gave up 0 bases and V 4 bases, and 8 bases lay outside the gene matches. Germline V gene lookup returns CDR1 MNHEY and CDR2 SVGAGI. The CDR3 loop is CASSFVRTGSSYEQYF. The CDR3 DNA reads TGTGCCAGCAGTTTCGTAAGGACAGGGAGCTCCTACGAGCAGTACTTC.

This clone was seen only a few times. This chain connects TRBV15 to TRBJ1-2; perhaps TRBD1 as D (5 bases). V was clipped by 0 bases and J by 8 bases, with 16 bases between them. CDR3 length: 15 residues. CDR1 is LNHNV, CDR2 YYDKDF, per germline (reference sequence). The CDR3: CATSRDLEGVSGYTF. CDR3 in DNA: TGTGCCACCAGCAGAGATCTGGAAGGGGTGAGCGGCTACACCTTC.

The DNA of the CDR3 is TGTGCCAGCTCACCTATGGACAGTGAAGCTTTCTTT. Translated, it gives CASSPMDSEAFF. This sequence joins TRBV18 and TRBJ1-1, with D possibly being TRBD1 (6 bases). CDR3 size: 12 residues. The germline CDR1 and CDR2 sequences are KGHSH and LQKENI. The V and J ends lost 3 bases and 7 bases respectively, with 9 bases between them.

The chain links TRBV12-5 to TRBJ1-1; D is unresolved. This CDR3 is 13 amino acids long. Trimming removed 6 bases at V and 1 base at J, with 9 bases between. CDR1 LGHNT and CDR2 FRNRAP come from the germline V gene. The CDR3 DNA is TGTGCTAGTGGCCCCATGGGGAACACTGAAGCTTTCTTT. Protein: CASGPMGNTEAFF. Together with reference TRBV12-5 and TRBJ1-1, the CDR3 gives the full variable domain: DARVTQTPRHKVTEMGQEVTMRCQPILGHNTVFWYRQTMMQGLELLAYFRNRAPLDDSGMPKDRFSAEMPDATLATLKIQPSEPRDSAVYFCASGPMGNTEAFFGQGTRLTVV.

V gene TRBV18 combines with J gene TRBJ1-1; TRBD1 agrees at 8 bases. V lost 6 bases, J lost 3 bases, and 6 bases stayed unmatched. This CDR3 is 14 amino acids long. CDR1 and CDR2 (germline): KGHSH, LQKENI. The CDR3, as DNA: TGTGCCAGCTCGTGGACAGGGTCGGACACTGAAGCTTTCTTT. It translates to CASSWTGSDTEAFF.

The sample holds one count of this clone. The chain employs TRBV5-1 and TRBJ2-7, with D perhaps being TRBD1 or TRBD2 (6 bases each). Deletions cut 3 bases from V and 1 base from J, with 32 bases between. Per germline, CDR1 SGHRS and CDR2 YFSETQ. The CDR3 contains 21 residues. The CDR3 DNA reads as TGCGCCAGCAGCTCGAAATTAAACCGCCGAACGGGGGCTCAATATTCCTACGAGCAGTACTTC. The encoded protein is CASSSKLNRRTGAQYSYEQYF.

The chain couples TRBV12-5 to TRBJ1-1; no clear D gene. In germline, CDR1 is LGHNT, CDR2 FRNRAP. This CDR3 is built from 12 residues. V was clipped by 7 bases and J by 10 bases, with 16 bases between them. The CDR3 sequence: CASAKGGYLAFF. The CDR3 coding sequence is TGTGCTAGTGCTAAGGGAGGGTACTTAGCTTTCTTT.

V usage is TRBV23-1 and J usage is TRBJ2-1; 8 positions match TRBD1. TRBV23-1 is an ORF, with its function uncertain. The CDR3 spans 17 residues. V shed 2 bases and J 5 bases; nucleotides not matched to a gene: 11. The CDR3 region is CASSQRWTGKRDNEQFF. The CDR3 coding sequence is TGCGCCAGCAGTCAACGTTGGACAGGGAAGAGGGACAATGAGCAGTTCTTC.

The V and J genes are TRBV27 and TRBJ1-2; D is uncertain. V was shortened by 2 bases and J by 0 bases, with 10 bases between the two germline ends. From germline, CDR1 is MNHEY and CDR2 SMNVEV (reference sequence). This CDR3 region has 15 residues. This CDR3 reads CASSLKAQPNYGYTF. The CDR3 DNA follows: TGTGCCAGCAGTTTAAAGGCCCAGCCTAACTATGGCTACACCTTC.

The table lists this clone with a few counts. V usage is TRBV30 and J usage is TRBJ2-7; D possibly corresponds to TRBD2 (5 bases). The germline V gene has CDR1 GTSNPN and CDR2 SVGIG (reference sequence). With 8 bases removed from V and 7 bases from J, the gap between germline ends came to 21 bases. The CDR3 has 13 amino acids. CDR3 nucleotide sequence: TGTGCCAGCACACCCCCGACTACGGGGGAGCAGTACTTC. This encodes CASTPPTTGEQYF.

This clone was recorded a few times. The V and J genes are TRBV7-8 and TRBJ1-2; D perhaps matches TRBD1 (5 bases). CDR3 length equals 15 residues. Trimming left V 7 bases short and J 4 bases short, with 19 bases between. CDR1 and CDR2 from the germline V gene are SGHVS and FQNEAQ. The CDR3 DNA sequence: TGTGCCAGCAAGCCGGGGCGTCTAGAAGGCTATGGCTACACCTTC. Amino acid sequence: CASKPGRLEGYGYTF.

A remark on this clone: The same CDR3 can be traced to other DNA sequences in this sample. This chain joins TRBV9 and TRBJ1-1, with a weak D call TRBD1 (6 bases). This CDR3 is built from 13 residues. CDR1 SGDLS and CDR2 YYNGEE come from the germline V gene. V lost 3 bases and J 1 base, leaving 7 bases between the germline ends. Here the CDR3 DNA reads TGTGCCAGCAGCGCACAGGGGAACACTGAAGCTTTCTTT. It codes for CASSAQGNTEAFF. The whole variable domain, remainder taken from reference TRBV9 and TRBJ1-1, is DSGVTQTPKHLITATGQRVTLRCSPRSGDLSVYWYQQSLDQGLQFLIQYYNGEERAKGNILERFSAQQFPDLHSELNLSSLELGDSALYFCASSAQGNTEAFFGQGTRLTVV.

This chain uses TRBV28 with TRBJ2-5; no clear D. The ends were cut back, 6 bases at V and 4 bases at J, with 3 bases in the middle. The CDR3 contains 10 residues. Germline assignment: CDR1 MDHEN and CDR2 SYDVKM. The CDR3 region has the DNA TGTGCCAGCAGGGCAGAGACCCAGTACTTC. Protein: CASRAETQYF.

This clone was seen a handful of times. The chain couples TRBV5-1 to TRBJ1-1; D uncertain. Germline values: CDR1 SGHRS, CDR2 YFSETQ. The ends were cut back, 2 bases at V and 1 base at J, with 12 bases in the middle. The CDR3 extends over 15 amino acids. The CDR3 protein is CASSFPLTPNTEAFF. CDR3 in DNA: TGCGCCAGCAGCTTCCCACTGACACCGAACACTGAAGCTTTCTTT.

The CDR3 DNA is TGTGCCAGCAGCCCCCGGGCCCTTAGCACAGATACGCAGTATTTT. Protein product: CASSPRALSTDTQYF. The chain recombines TRBV7-3 with TRBJ2-3, with D unresolved. This CDR3 is 15 amino acids long. V lost 5 bases to trimming and J lost 0 bases, with 12 bases between them. Per germline, CDR1 SGHTA and CDR2 FQGTGA.

This clone was seen only a few times. The rearrangement joins TRBV27 to TRBJ2-7; 8 positions agree with TRBD1. The CDR3 covers 14 residues. Germline lookup yields CDR1 MNHEY and CDR2 SMNVEV (reference sequence). J lost 3 bases, V lost 8 bases, and 9 bases had no gene match. The CDR3: CASGSRGPLYEQYF. The CDR3 region has the DNA TGTGCCAGCGGCTCCAGGGGGCCCCTCTACGAGCAGTACTTC.

J is TRBJ2-5 and V is TRBV27, with D hard to call. With 3 bases removed from V and 2 bases from J, the gap between germline ends came to 10 bases. CDR3 length equals 14 residues. Germline-derived CDR1 and CDR2 are MNHEY and SMNVEV (reference sequence). CDR3: CASSFRTQQETQYF. The CDR3 nucleotides are TGTGCCAGCAGTTTCAGAACACAACAAGAGACCCAGTACTTC.

This clone has a handful of counts. The chain uses TRBV4-2 and TRBJ2-1, with 7 bases lining up with TRBD2. The J segment lost 8 bases and the V segment lost 0 bases, leaving 7 bases of the junction unmatched. This CDR3 is 15 amino acids long. Germline loops: CDR1 LGHNA, CDR2 YNFKEQ. The CDR3: CASSQEERGRDEQFF. The CDR3 nucleotides are TGTGCCAGCAGCCAAGAGGAGCGGGGACGGGATGAGCAGTTCTTC.

The J gene is TRBJ2-2, the V gene TRBV9, with D uncertain. Between the trimmed V and J ends, which lost 0 bases and 8 bases, there was a span of 14 bases. The CDR3 consists of 15 residues. Germline lookup yields CDR1 SGDLS and CDR2 YYNGEE. As DNA, the CDR3 is TGTGCCAGCAGCGTAGATACTCGGATAGGGGGGGAGCTGTTTTTT. This translates into CASSVDTRIGGELFF.

This clone turned up a few times. The genes are TRBV25-1 and TRBJ1-5; a possible D gene is TRBD1 (5 bases). The CDR3 spans 14 residues. The V gene's germline CDR1 is MGHDK and CDR2 SYGVNS. Trimming shortened V by 8 bases and J by 0 bases, and 11 bases separated the two germline ends. In nucleotides, the CDR3 is TGTGCCAGCGCTGCGACAGATAGCAATCAGCCCCAGCATTTT. Protein sequence: CASAATDSNQPQHF. Looking up the rest from reference TRBV25-1 and TRBJ1-5 gives the full variable domain: EADIYQTPRYLVIGTGKKITLECSQTMGHDKMYWYQQDPGMELHLIHYSYGVNSTEKGDLSSESTVSRIRTEHFPLTLESARPSHTSQYLCASAATDSNQPQHFGDGTRLSIL.

This clone was seen more than once but under ten times. V usage is TRBV18 and J usage is TRBJ2-2, with a tentative D call TRBD2 (5 bases). The CDR3 contains 14 residues. Per germline, CDR1 KGHSH and CDR2 LQKENI. V was pared by 0 bases and J by 5 bases, with 7 bases between. CDR3 amino acids: CASSPPGETGELFF. CDR3 nucleotides: TGTGCCAGCTCACCACCGGGAGAGACCGGGGAGCTGTTTTTT.